Listed below are T cell receptor beta chains from one sample, sequenced in a study of blood T cell repertoires in COVID-19. Some clones are missing from TCRdb's copy, which holds only in-frame ones; the method was immunoSEQ multiplex PCR. Of approximately 300,000 clones listed, approximately 92% were seen once; the top ten hold roughly 7.3%. Sequencing input: peripheral blood. Receptors originate from a woman aged 25 to 39 with COVID-19, enrolled during active disease. The CDR3 runs from the conserved cysteine through the conserved F or W.

CASSLGASGNNEQFF TRBV7-7
CASSQSGQDHIQYF TRBV4-1
CASSLEAGNSYEQYF TRBV11-2
CASSVGGGEPQHF TRBV9
CASSSQVPPDTQYF TRBV6-2/TRBV6-3
CASSSDSLSEQFF TRBV7-9
CSARGTGVGNTIYF TRBV29-1
CASRPAEVTEAFF TRBV12-3/TRBV12-4
CASSPLAGGNEQFF TRBV5-1
CASSPTPDRGLQPQHF TRBV19
CASSHSTGIQYF TRBV4-1
CSVKAGTGGETQYF TRBV29-1
CASSHGTGGETQYF TRBV11-2
CASSVVGRGLSEQYF TRBV2
CASRLAGATDTQYF TRBV28